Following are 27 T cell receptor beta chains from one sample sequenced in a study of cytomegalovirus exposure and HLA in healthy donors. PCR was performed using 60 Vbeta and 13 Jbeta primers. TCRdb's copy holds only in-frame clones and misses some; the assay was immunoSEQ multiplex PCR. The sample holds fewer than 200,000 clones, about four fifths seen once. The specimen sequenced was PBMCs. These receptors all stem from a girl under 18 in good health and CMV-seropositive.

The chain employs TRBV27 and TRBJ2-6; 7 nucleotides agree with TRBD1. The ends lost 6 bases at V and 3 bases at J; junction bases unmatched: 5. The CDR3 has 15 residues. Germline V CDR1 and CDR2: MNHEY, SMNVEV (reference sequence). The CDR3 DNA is TGTGCCAGCAGCAGAGGGGGCGGTGGGGCCAACGTCCTGACTTTC. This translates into CASSRGGGGANVLTF.

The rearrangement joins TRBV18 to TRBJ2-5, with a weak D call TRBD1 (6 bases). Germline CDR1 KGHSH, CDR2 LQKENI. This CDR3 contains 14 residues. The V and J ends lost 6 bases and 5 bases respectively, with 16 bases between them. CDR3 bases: TGTGCCAGCTCCAGGGGTCACAAACTGGAGACCCAGTACTTC. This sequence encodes CASSRGHKLETQYF.

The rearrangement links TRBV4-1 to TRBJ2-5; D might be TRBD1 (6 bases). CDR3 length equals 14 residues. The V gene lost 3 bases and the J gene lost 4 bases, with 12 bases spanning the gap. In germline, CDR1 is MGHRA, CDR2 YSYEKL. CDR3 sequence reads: CASSQTQGRETQYF. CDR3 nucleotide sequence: TGCGCCAGCAGCCAGACTCAGGGGAGAGAGACCCAGTACTTC.

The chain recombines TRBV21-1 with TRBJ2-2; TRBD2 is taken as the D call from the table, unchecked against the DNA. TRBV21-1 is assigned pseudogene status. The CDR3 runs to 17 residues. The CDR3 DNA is TGTGCCAGCAGCGCACGGACTAGCGGAGCTGAGACCGGGGAGCTGTTTTTT. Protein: CASSARTSGAETGELFF.

DNA of the CDR3: TGTGCCACCTGGGGCCTCATCTATGGCTACACCTTC. It specifies CATWGLIYGYTF. J is TRBJ1-2 and V is TRBV27; perhaps TRBD1 as D (5 bases). The CDR3 is 12 amino acids. V was pared by 10 bases and J by 4 bases, with 13 bases between. Germline V lookup: CDR1 MNHEY, CDR2 SMNVEV (reference sequence).

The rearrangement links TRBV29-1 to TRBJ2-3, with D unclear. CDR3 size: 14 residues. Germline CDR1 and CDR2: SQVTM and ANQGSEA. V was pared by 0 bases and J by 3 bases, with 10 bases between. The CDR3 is CSVEEKLVTDTQYF. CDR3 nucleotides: TGCAGCGTTGAAGAAAAGCTAGTAACAGATACGCAGTATTTT.

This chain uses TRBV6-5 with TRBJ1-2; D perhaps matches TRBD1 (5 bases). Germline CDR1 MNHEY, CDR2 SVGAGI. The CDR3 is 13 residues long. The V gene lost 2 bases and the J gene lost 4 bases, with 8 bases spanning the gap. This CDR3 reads CASSYDRLYGYTF. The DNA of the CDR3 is TGTGCCAGCAGTTACGACAGACTCTATGGCTACACCTTC.

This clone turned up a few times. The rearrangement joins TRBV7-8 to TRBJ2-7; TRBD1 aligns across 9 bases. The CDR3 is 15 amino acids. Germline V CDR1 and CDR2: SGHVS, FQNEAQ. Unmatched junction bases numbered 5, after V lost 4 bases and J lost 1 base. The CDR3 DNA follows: TGTGCCAGCAGCTCGCGGACAGGGGTGTCCTACGAGCAGTACTTC. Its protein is CASSSRTGVSYEQYF.

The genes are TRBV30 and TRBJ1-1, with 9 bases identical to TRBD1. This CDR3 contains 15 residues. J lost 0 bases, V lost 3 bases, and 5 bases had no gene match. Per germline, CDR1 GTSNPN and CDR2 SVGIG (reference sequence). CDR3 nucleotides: TGTGCCTGGAGCCACGGACAGGGGATGAACACTGAAGCTTTCTTT. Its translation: CAWSHGQGMNTEAFF.

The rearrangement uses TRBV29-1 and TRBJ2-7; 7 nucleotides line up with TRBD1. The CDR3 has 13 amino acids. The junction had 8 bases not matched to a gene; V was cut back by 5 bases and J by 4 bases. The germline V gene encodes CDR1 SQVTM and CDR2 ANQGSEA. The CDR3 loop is CSVKTGSEYEQYF. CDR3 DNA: TGCAGCGTTAAGACAGGGTCCGAATACGAGCAGTACTTC.

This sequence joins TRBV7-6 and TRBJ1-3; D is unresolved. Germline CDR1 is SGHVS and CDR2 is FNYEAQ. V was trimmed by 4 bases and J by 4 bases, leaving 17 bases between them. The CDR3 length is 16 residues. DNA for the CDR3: TGTGCCAGCAGCTCCGGACGGGGAGAGGTGGGAAACACCATATATTTT. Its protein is CASSSGRGEVGNTIYF. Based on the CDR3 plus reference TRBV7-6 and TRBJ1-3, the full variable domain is GAGVSQSPRYKVTKRGQDVALRCDPISGHVSLYWYRQALGQGPEFLTYFNYEAQQDKSGLPNDRFSAERPEGSISTLTIQRTEQRDSAMYRCASSSGRGEVGNTIYFGEGSWLTVV.

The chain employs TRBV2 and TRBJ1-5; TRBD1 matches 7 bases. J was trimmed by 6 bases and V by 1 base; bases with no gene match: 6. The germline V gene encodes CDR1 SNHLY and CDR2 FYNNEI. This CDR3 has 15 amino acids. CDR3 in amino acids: CASSEVLGGTQPQHF. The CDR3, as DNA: TGTGCCAGCAGTGAAGTACTAGGGGGCACTCAGCCCCAGCATTTT.

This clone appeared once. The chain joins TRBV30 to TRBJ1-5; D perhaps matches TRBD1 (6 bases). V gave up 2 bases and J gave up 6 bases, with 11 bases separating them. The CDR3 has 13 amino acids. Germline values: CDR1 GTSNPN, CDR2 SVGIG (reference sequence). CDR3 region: CAWSSGTPQPQHF. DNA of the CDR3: TGTGCCTGGAGTTCCGGGACACCTCAGCCCCAGCATTTT.

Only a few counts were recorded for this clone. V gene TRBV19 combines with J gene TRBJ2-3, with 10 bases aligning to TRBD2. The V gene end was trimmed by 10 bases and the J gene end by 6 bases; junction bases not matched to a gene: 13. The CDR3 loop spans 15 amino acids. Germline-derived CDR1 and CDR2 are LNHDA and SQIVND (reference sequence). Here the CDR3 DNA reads TGTGCCAACCGAGAACCTAGCGGGGGTCTCGATACGCAGTATTTT. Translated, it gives CANREPSGGLDTQYF.

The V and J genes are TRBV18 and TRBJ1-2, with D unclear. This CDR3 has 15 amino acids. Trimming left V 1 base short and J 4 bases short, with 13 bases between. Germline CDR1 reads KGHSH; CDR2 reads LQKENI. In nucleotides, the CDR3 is TGTGCCAGCTCACCACGGGCTGGAGGCTTCTATGGCTACACCTTC. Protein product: CASSPRAGGFYGYTF.

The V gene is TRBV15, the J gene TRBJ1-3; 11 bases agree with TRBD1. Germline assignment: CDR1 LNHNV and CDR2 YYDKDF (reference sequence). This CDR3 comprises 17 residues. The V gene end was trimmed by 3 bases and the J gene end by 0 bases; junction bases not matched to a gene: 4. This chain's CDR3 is CATSSEGQGVSGNTIYF. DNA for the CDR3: TGTGCCACCAGCAGCGAGGGACAGGGGGTCTCTGGAAACACCATATATTTT. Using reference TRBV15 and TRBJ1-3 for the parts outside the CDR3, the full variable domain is DAMVIQNPRYQVTQFGKPVTLSCSQTLNHNVMYWYQQKSSQAPKLLFHYYDKDFNNEADTPDNFQSRRPNTSFCFLDIRSPGLGDTAMYLCATSSEGQGVSGNTIYFGEGSWLTVV.

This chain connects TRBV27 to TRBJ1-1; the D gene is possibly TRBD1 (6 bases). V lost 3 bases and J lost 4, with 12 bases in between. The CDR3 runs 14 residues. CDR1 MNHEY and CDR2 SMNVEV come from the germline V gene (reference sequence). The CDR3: CASSFNGGRTEAFF. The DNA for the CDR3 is TGTGCCAGCAGTTTTAACGGGGGGCGCACTGAAGCTTTCTTT.

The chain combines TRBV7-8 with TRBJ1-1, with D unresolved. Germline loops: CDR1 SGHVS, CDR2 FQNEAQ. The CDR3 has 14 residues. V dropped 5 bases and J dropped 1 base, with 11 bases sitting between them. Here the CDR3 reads CASSPLRGNTEAFF. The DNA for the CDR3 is TGTGCCAGCAGCCCCCTAAGAGGGAACACTGAAGCTTTCTTT. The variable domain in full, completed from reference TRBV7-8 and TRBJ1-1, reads GAGVSQSPRYKVAKRGQDVALRCDPISGHVSLFWYQQALGQGPEFLTYFQNEAQLDKSGLPSDRFFAERPEGSVSTLKIQRTQQEDSAVYLCASSPLRGNTEAFFGQGTRLTVV.

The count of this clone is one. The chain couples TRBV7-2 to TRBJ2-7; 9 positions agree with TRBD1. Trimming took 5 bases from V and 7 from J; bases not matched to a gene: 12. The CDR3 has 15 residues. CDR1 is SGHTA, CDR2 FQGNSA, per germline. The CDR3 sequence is CASSTRQGGRGEQYF. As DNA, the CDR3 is TGTGCCAGCAGCACCCGACAGGGGGGTAGGGGTGAGCAGTACTTC.

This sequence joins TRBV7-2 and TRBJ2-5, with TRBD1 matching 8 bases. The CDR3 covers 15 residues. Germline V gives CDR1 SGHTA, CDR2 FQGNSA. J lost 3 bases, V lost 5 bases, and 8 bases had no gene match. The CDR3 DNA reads TGTGCCAGCAGCCCCACTCCGGACAGGGAAGAGACCCAGTACTTC. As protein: CASSPTPDREETQYF.

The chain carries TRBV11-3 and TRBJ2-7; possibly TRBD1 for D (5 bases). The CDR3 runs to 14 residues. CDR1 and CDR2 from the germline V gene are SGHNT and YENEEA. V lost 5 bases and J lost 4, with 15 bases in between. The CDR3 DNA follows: TGTGCCAGCAGCATTTCTAGGGGATCTTACGAGCAGTACTTC. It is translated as CASSISRGSYEQYF. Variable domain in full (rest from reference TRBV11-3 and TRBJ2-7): EAGVVQSPRYKIIEKKQPVAFWCNPISGHNTLYWYLQNLGQGPELLIRYENEEAVDDSQLPKDRFSAERLKGVDSTLKIQPAELGDSAVYLCASSISRGSYEQYFGPGTRLTVT.

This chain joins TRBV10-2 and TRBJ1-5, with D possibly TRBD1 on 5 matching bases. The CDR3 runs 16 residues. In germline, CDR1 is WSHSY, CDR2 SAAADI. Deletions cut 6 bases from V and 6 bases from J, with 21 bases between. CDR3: CASSTRDGSYGQPQHF. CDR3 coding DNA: TGCGCCAGCAGCACCCGGGACGGGAGTTACGGTCAGCCCCAGCATTTT.

The CDR3 spells CASSTPSSNQPQHF. CDR3 DNA: TGTGCCAGTAGTACTCCGTCTAGCAATCAGCCCCAGCATTTT. V gene TRBV19 combines with J gene TRBJ1-5; D is unclear. Germline CDR1 LNHDA, CDR2 SQIVND (reference sequence). V dropped 4 bases and J dropped 0 bases, with 7 bases sitting between them. The CDR3 is made up of 14 amino acids. The full variable domain, in which reference TRBV19 and TRBJ1-5 provide the parts outside the CDR3, is DGGITQSPKYLFRKEGQNVTLSCEQNLNHDAMYWYRQDPGQGLRLIYYSQIVNDFQKGDIAEGYSVSREKKESFPLTVTSAQKNPTAFYLCASSTPSSNQPQHFGDGTRLSIL.

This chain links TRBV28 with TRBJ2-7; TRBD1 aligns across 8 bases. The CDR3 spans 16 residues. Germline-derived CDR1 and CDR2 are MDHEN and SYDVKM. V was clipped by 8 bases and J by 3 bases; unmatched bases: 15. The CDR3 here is CASVSGGAVRFYEQYF. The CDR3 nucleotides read TGTGCCAGCGTGTCAGGGGGCGCGGTACGGTTCTACGAGCAGTACTTC.

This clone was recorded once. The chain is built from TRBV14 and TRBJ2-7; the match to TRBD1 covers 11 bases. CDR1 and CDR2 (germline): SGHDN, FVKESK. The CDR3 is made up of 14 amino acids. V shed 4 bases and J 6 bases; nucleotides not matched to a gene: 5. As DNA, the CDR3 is TGTGCCAGCAGCCCCGGACAGGGGGCCTCCGAGCAGTACTTC. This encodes CASSPGQGASEQYF.

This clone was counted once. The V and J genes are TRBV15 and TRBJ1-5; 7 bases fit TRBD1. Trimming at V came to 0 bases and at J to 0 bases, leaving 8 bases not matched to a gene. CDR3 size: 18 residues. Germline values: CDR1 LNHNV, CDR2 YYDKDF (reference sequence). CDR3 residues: CATSRETGQIYSNQPQHF. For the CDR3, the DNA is TGTGCCACCAGCAGAGAAACGGGACAGATCTATAGCAATCAGCCCCAGCATTTT.

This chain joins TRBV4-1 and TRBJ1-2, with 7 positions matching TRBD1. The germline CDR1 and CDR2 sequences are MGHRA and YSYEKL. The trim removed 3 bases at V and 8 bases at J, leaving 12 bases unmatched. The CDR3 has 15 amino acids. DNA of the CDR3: TGCGCCAGCAGCCACGTGGACAGGTACCCTGAGGGCTACACCTTC. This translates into CASSHVDRYPEGYTF.